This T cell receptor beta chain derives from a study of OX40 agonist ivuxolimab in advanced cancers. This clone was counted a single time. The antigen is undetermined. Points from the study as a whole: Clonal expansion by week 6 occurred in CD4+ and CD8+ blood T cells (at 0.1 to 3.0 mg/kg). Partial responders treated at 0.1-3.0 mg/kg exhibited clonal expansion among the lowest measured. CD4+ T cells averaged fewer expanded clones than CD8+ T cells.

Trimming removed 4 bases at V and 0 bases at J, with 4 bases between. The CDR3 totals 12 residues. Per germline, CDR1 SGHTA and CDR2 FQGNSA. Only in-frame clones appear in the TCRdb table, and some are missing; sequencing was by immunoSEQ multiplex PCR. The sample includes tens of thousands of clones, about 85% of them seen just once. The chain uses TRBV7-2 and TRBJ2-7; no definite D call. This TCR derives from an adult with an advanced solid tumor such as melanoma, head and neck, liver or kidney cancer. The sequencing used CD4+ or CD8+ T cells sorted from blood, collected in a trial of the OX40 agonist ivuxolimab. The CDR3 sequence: CASSSSSYEQYF. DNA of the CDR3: TGTGCCAGCAGCTCCTCCTCCTACGAGCAGTACTTC. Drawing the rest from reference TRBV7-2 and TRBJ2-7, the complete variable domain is GAGVSQSPSNKVTEKGKDVELRCDPISGHTALYWYRQSLGQGLEFLIYFQGNSAPDKSGLPSDRFSAERTGGSVSTLTIQRTQQEDSAVYLCASSSSSYEQYFGPGTRLTVT.